This TCR beta chain is drawn from a study of graft-versus-host responses after intestinal transplantation. For the study at large: Recipients received multivisceral, liver-intestinal, or isolated intestinal transplants. Every recipient underwent anti-thymocyte globulin induction, then tacrolimus and steroids for roughly 3 years. Study outcomes and limitations: When patients had graft-donor T cell macrochimerism, their allografts held high graft-versus-host to host-versus-graft clonal ratios.

Per germline, CDR1 SGHTA and CDR2 FQGTGA. Trimming cost V 1 base and J 3 bases; bases outside gene matches: 8. This CDR3 is built from 17 residues. Measured with immunoSEQ multiplex PCR; TCRdb has only the in-frame clones, and not every one. Of about 90,000 clones listed, roughly 92% are singletons. In regard to this clone: What it binds is not known.

The V call is TRBV7-3, the J call TRBJ2-7; 11 bases agree with TRBD2. The sample was unstimulated CD4+ T cells sorted from spleen or lymph node cells, taken before intestinal transplant. This TCR was sampled from a human donor who received an intestinal transplant. The CDR3 region is CASSLRPPGTSGYEQYF. CDR3 in DNA: TGTGCCAGCAGCTTAAGACCGCCTGGGACTAGCGGCTACGAGCAGTACTTC.